Listed below are T cell receptor beta chains from one sample, sequenced in a study of CD8 T cells in ankylosing spondylitis. TCRdb used MiXCR to reprocess the 5' RACE reads, holding one entry per CDR3 protein. The sample carries fewer than 250,000 distinct CDR3 sequences, roughly a tenth recorded once. Material for sequencing was blood, either unsorted or a sorted T cell fraction (not recorded which). The origin of the receptors is a male donor with ankylosing spondylitis or in good health (not recorded which). Each CDR3 is given with its conserved first and last residue. Each record gives: D gene, J gene, V gene, clone size, CDR3 DNA, CDR3 protein. A D gene is named only where the DNA matches it firmly. Clone size is shown for a subset of rows, as once, few, many or a class of expanded clone.

>.|TRBJ2-2|TRBV5-1|.
TGCGCCAGCAGCACCGGGACGCCTAACACCGGGGAGCTGTTTTTT
CASSTGTPNTGELFF
>.|TRBJ1-1|TRBV6-6|many
TGTGCCAGCATCATATACCCAAACACTGAAGCTTTCTTT
CASIIYPNTEAFF
>TRBD1|TRBJ1-1|TRBV30|few
TGTGCCTGGAGTCCGGGGACAGGGAGTGAAGCTTTCTTT
CAWSPGTGSEAFF
>.|TRBJ1-4|TRBV9|.
TGTGCCAGCAGCGCCGAAGGAGGGGGGGTAGGCGAAAAACTGTTTTTT
CASSAEGGGVGEKLFF
>TRBD2|TRBJ2-7|TRBV20-1|many
TGCAGTGCTACGGCTAGCGGGATAAACGAGCAGTACTTC
CSATASGINEQYF
>.|TRBJ1-6|TRBV12-3/TRBV12-4|many
TGTGCCAGCAGTTTAGAGGTGGGGACCCTCCACTTT
CASSLEVGTLHF
>TRBD1|TRBJ2-1|TRBV10-3|many
TGTGCCATCAGTGGAAAGGGGGCTGTAGAGCAGTTCTTC
CAISGKGAVEQFF
>.|TRBJ2-7|TRBV7-9|few
TGTGCCAGCAGCTTAGGGGCGGCAGGGGCTCGCGAGCAGTACTTC
CASSLGAAGAREQYF
>TRBD1|TRBJ2-1|TRBV20-1|many
TGCAGTACCGATAAAGACAGGGGGACGAATGAGCAGTTCTTC
CSTDKDRGTNEQFF
>.|TRBJ1-1|TRBV6-5|many
TGTGCCAGCAGGTCAGGGTCTTCAAACACTGAAGCTTTCTTT
CASRSGSSNTEAFF
>TRBD2|TRBJ2-2|TRBV5-1|many
TGCGCCAGCCACCCTATAGCGGGAGACACCGGGGAGCTGTTTTTT
CASHPIAGDTGELFF
>TRBD1|TRBJ1-2|TRBV12-3/TRBV12-4|many
TGTGCCAGCAGTCCGACAGGGGTGGGTTATGGCTACACCTTC
CASSPTGVGYGYTF
>.|TRBJ2-7|TRBV7-2|many
TGTGCCAGCAGCCCAACCTCGGACGTTATCGAGCAGTACTTC
CASSPTSDVIEQYF
>TRBD2|TRBJ2-3|TRBV5-4|.
TGTGCCAGCAGCCCCACGGGGGGGATGGATACGCAGTATTTT
CASSPTGGMDTQYF
>.|TRBJ1-3|TRBV3-1|many
TGTGCCAGCAGCCATGGGGGAAACACCATATATTTT
CASSHGGNTIYF
>TRBD1|TRBJ2-1|TRBV7-9|many
TGTGCCAGCAGCTCAGGGACAGGGGGCAATTTTGATGAGCAGTTCTTC
CASSSGTGGNFDEQFF
>.|TRBJ2-1|TRBV12-5|.
TGTGCTAGTGGTTTGCAGGGGAGGACCACTGAGCAGTTCTTC
CASGLQGRTTEQFF
>TRBD1|TRBJ2-1|TRBV7-9|.
TGTGCCAGCATTACAGGGGATCCCTACAATGAGCAGTTCTTC
CASITGDPYNEQFF
>.|TRBJ2-1|TRBV29-1|many
TGCAGCATTCCTGGAGGTGAGCAGTTCTTC
CSIPGGEQFF
>.|TRBJ1-6|TRBV7-8|many
TGTGCCAGCAGCTTAGAACGGGCGTACCCTTCACCCCTCCACTTT
CASSLERAYPSPLHF
>.|TRBJ2-7|TRBV12-3/TRBV12-4|many
TGTGCCAGCAGTCCGCGGGCCACCGTAGGTGTAAGCTCCTACGAGCAGTACTTC
CASSPRATVGVSSYEQYF
>.|TRBJ2-2|TRBV12-3/TRBV12-4|many
TGTGCCAGCAGTTTGCGAGGAGCGTTCCTAAGGGGGAACACCGGGGAGCTGTTTTTT
CASSLRGAFLRGNTGELFF
>.|TRBJ1-1|TRBV30|few
TGTGCCTGGACAGGCCAGAACACTGAAGCTTTCTTT
CAWTGQNTEAFF
>.|TRBJ2-7|TRBV6-5|many
TGTGCCAGCAGTTACTCGAGGAGAGGGGACGAGCAGTACTTC
CASSYSRRGDEQYF
>.|TRBJ1-5|TRBV29-1|.
TGCAGCGTTGAGGGGGAGATGAATCAGCCCCAGCATTTT
CSVEGEMNQPQHF
>.|TRBJ1-1|TRBV20-1|many
TGCAGTGCTAGAGATGGGGGGTGGACTGAAGCTTTCTTT
CSARDGGWTEAFF
>.|TRBJ2-3|TRBV7-9|many
TGTGCCAGCAGCCTTTTGACAACAGTGGCAGATACGCAGTATTTT
CASSLLTTVADTQYF
>.|TRBJ2-2|TRBV6-1|.
TGTGCCAGCAGCGCCAAGGGGGAGCTGTTTTTT
CASSAKGELFF
>TRBD1|TRBJ1-6|TRBV3-1|many
TGTGCCAGCAGCCAAGGACTGACAGGGGGGAGCACACCCCTCCACTTT
CASSQGLTGGSTPLHF
>.|TRBJ2-3|TRBV20-1|many
TGCAGTGCCGGACCCCAGCGAGCCTACACAGATACGCAGTATTTT
CSAGPQRAYTDTQYF
>.|TRBJ2-7|TRBV5-1|many
TGTGCCAGCAGCTTAGGCGGCTACGAGCAGTACTTC
CASSLGGYEQYF
>.|TRBJ2-1|TRBV30|.
TGTGCCTGGAGTGTACCGGGGGGCTTCAATGAGCAGTTCTTC
CAWSVPGGFNEQFF
>.|TRBJ2-1|TRBV5-1|many
TGCGCCAGCGCCCCTCGAGGGGCCCGCTCCTACAATGAGCAGTTCTTC
CASAPRGARSYNEQFF
>.|TRBJ2-3|TRBV20-1|many
TGCAGTGCTAGAGAGGGCAGGGGAAGATGGCCAGTAACGCAGTATTTT
CSAREGRGRWPVTQYF
>.|TRBJ2-1|TRBV12-3/TRBV12-4|many
TGTGCCAGCACTAAACCCAGCGGCGGCATTAATGAGCAGTTCTTC
CASTKPSGGINEQFF
>TRBD1|TRBJ2-2|TRBV7-9|.
TGTGCCAGCAGCACTTGGGACAGGGGGGCCGTCGGGGAGCTGTTTTTT
CASSTWDRGAVGELFF
>.|TRBJ2-7|TRBV7-9|many
TGTGCCAGCAGCTTAGAAGGGCAGGGTAGCAACGAGCAGTACTTC
CASSLEGQGSNEQYF
>.|TRBJ2-2|TRBV7-9|.
TGTGCCACAAGGGGGGAGGACGGCGGGGAGCTGTTTTTT
CATRGEDGGELFF
>.|TRBJ2-2|TRBV7-9|many
TGTGCCAGCAGCCAAGAAGCAGGTTACCCCGGGGAGCTGTTTTTT
CASSQEAGYPGELFF